What follows describes a single TCR beta chain. The antigen remains undetermined. Sequencing was performed with immunoSEQ multiplex PCR; in TCRdb, only in-frame clones are kept and a portion is missing. The data show more than 60,000 clones, 93% seen once. The data originate from a study of siplizumab effects on memory and regulatory T cells. CDR1 is SGHDT, CDR2 YYEEEE, per germline. The CDR3 extends over 15 amino acids. V shed 0 bases and J 2 bases; nucleotides not matched to a gene: 2. Study-wide findings and caveats: Naive T cells appeared more diverse than memory cells and seemed to be major alloresponse contributors.

The source material was CD8+ T cells sorted from blood. This chain connects TRBV5-6 to TRBJ2-1, with 7 bases lining up with TRBD1. The receptor was isolated from a human donor in good health. The CDR3 DNA is TGTGCCAGCAGCTTGGGACAGGGACCCTACAATGAGCAGTTCTTC. Translation gives CASSLGQGPYNEQFF.